This is a list of T cell receptor beta chains from one sample in a study of tumor-infiltrating lymphocytes in primary liver carcinoma. Using its own MiXCR run on the multiplex PCR reads, TCRdb lists one record per CDR3 protein. The table has 300,000 to 350,000 distinct CDR3 sequences, around three fifths seen once. The specimen sequenced was peripheral blood. Receptor source: a woman aged 25-40 years with primary liver carcinoma and hepatitis B virus infection. Each CDR3 is given with its conserved first and last residue. Fields, in order: clone size, V gene, D gene, J gene, CDR3 length, CDR3 DNA, CDR3 protein. D genes are given only for firm matches. Size tells how often a clone was seen (once, few, many) or the class of an expanded clone, and some rows leave it out.

-,TRBV6-5,-,TRBJ2-3,14,TGTGCCAGCAGTACCGGGCCACTCACAGATACGCAGTATTTT,CASSTGPLTDTQYF
few,TRBV7-9,TRBD2,TRBJ2-1,16,TGTGCCAGCAGCATAGGCGAGGGAGGGGCGCTGAATGAGCAGTTCTTC,CASSIGEGGALNEQFF
once,TRBV5-6,TRBD1,TRBJ1-5,17,TGTGTCAGCAGCCCCAGACGGACAGGGGGACGCAATCAGCCCCAGCATTTT,CVSSPRRTGGRNQPQHF
-,TRBV28,-,TRBJ1-2,17,TGTGCCAGCAGGACCGCCCGCTGGGGGGGGTATAACTATGGCTACACCTTC,CASRTARWGGYNYGYTF
-,TRBV28,TRBD2,TRBJ2-2,16,TGTGCCAGCAGTTTATCTACTAGCGGGGTTACCGGGGAGCTGTTTTTT,CASSLSTSGVTGELFF
-,TRBV11-2,TRBD2,TRBJ2-7,15,TGTACCAGTAGCTTAGAGAGGCTAGCGGGAGGCGAGCAGTACTTC,CTSSLERLAGGEQYF
many,TRBV12-3/TRBV12-4,-,TRBJ1-1,13,TGTGCCAGCAGCCCCAGGGCCAACACTGAAGCTTTCTTT,CASSPRANTEAFF
few,TRBV4-3,-,TRBJ2-3,15,TGCGCCAGCAGCCGACCCGACTCTTACACAGATACGCAGTATTTT,CASSRPDSYTDTQYF
few,TRBV4-2,TRBD2,TRBJ2-3,18,TGTGCCAGCAGCCAAGAAGACGGACTAGCGGGAGCGGGAGATACGCAGTATTTT,CASSQEDGLAGAGDTQYF
-,TRBV6-5,TRBD1,TRBJ1-4,18,TGTGCCAGCAGAAGAGCGACAGGGTTCGGTTCAACTAATGAAAAACTGTTTTTT,CASRRATGFGSTNEKLFF
-,TRBV7-8,-,TRBJ2-1,19,TGTGCCAGCAGCTTTGTGGAACCTAGGGGGGCTCACCCCTACAATGAGCAGTTCTTC,CASSFVEPRGAHPYNEQFF
-,TRBV4-3,-,TRBJ2-3,14,TGCGCCAGCAGCCAAGCGCGAAGCACAGATACGCAGTATTTT,CASSQARSTDTQYF
-,TRBV6-6,TRBD1,TRBJ2-3,16,TGTGCCAGCAGTTACTGGGACAGGATGGACGTGGATACGCAGTATTTT,CASSYWDRMDVDTQYF
-,TRBV6-5,TRBD1,TRBJ2-6,19,TGTGCCAGCAGTTTCCTTCCGGGACAGGAGGGCTCTGGGGCCAACGTCCTGACTTTT,CASSFLPGQEGSGANVLTF
-,TRBV12-3/TRBV12-4,TRBD1,TRBJ2-3,16,TGTGTCAGCAGACCTCGTCACAGGGGATTCACAGATACGCGGTATTTT,CVSRPRHRGFTDTRYF
-,TRBV10-3,-,TRBJ1-1,13,TGTGCCATCAAGGCCCAGCCGAACACTGAAACTTTCTTT,CAIKAQPNTETFF
-,TRBV5-4,-,TRBJ2-5,16,TGTGTCAGCAGCTCCCGGAGTAGCCCGTACCAAGAGATCCAGTACTTC,CVSSSRSSPYQEIQYF
many,TRBV11-2,-,TRBJ2-1,11,TGTGCCAGCAGCGTCTACAATGAGCAGTTCTTC,CASSVYNEQFF
once,TRBV6-6,-,TRBJ2-3,12,TGTGTCAACAGGAGCCCTGCTGGTACGCAGTATTTT,CVNRSPAGTQYF
-,TRBV12-3/TRBV12-4,-,TRBJ1-4,14,TGTGCCAGCCATACAGGGTCCGCTAGTGAAAAACTATTTTTC,CASHTGSASEKLFF
many,TRBV4-2,TRBD2,TRBJ2-1,17,TGTGCCAGCAGCCAAGCTTCCGGGACTAGCGGGGAAAATGAGCAGTTCTTC,CASSQASGTSGENEQFF
many,TRBV6-6,TRBD2,TRBJ2-3,13,TGTGCTTCGGGGCTAGCGGGAGGAGATACGCAGTATTTT,CASGLAGGDTQYF
many,TRBV4-1,-,TRBJ2-1,16,TGCGCCAGCAGCCAACGAGAGGCTATTGGAGGCAATGAGCAGTTCTTC,CASSQREAIGGNEQFF
many,TRBV29-1,TRBD2,TRBJ2-1,14,TGCAGCGTCGAACGGACTAGCGGGAACAATGAGCAGTTCTTC,CSVERTSGNNEQFF
-,TRBV11-2,-,TRBJ2-7,15,TGTGCCAGCAGCTTTCAGGGCTACCCCTCCTACGAGCAGTACTTC,CASSFQGYPSYEQYF
many,TRBV6-1,-,TRBJ2-4,15,TGTGCCAGCAGTGAAGCGACCCTGGCCAAAAACATTCAGTACTTC,CASSEATLAKNIQYF
many,TRBV6-2/TRBV6-3,-,TRBJ2-3,14,TGTGCCAGCAGTTACTCGATCGCGCGGGGCACTATTCTTTTT,CASSYSIARGTILF
-,TRBV7-9,-,TRBJ2-1,14,TGTGCCAGCAGCCCCAGGGGGGAGACTTGGGAGGTGTTCTTC,CASSPRGETWEVFF
many,TRBV29-1,TRBD1,TRBJ1-2,14,TGCAGCGTTGAACGGGACAGGCCCTACTATGGCTACACCTTC,CSVERDRPYYGYTF